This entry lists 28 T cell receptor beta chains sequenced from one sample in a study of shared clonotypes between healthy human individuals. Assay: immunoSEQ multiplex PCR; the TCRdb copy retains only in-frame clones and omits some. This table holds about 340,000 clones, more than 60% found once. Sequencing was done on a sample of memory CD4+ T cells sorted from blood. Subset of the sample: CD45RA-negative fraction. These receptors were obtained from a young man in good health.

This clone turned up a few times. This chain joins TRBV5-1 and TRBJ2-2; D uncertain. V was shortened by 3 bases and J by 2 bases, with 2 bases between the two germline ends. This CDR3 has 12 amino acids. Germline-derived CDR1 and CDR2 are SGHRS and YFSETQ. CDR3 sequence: CASSYNTGELFF. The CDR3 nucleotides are TGCGCCAGCAGCTACAACACCGGGGAGCTGTTTTTT.

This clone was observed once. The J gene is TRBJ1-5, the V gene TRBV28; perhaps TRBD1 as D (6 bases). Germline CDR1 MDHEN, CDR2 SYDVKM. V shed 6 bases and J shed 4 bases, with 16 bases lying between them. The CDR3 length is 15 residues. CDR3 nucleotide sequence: TGTGCCAGCAGGTCCTACAGGGTTGGGAATCAGCCCCAGCATTTT. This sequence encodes CASRSYRVGNQPQHF.

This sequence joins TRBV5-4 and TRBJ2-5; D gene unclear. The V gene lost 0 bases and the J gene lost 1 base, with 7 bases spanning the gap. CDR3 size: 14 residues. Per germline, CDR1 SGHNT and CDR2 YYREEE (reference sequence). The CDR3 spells CASSLGIPQETQYF. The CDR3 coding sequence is TGTGCCAGCAGCTTGGGGATCCCCCAAGAGACCCAGTACTTC.

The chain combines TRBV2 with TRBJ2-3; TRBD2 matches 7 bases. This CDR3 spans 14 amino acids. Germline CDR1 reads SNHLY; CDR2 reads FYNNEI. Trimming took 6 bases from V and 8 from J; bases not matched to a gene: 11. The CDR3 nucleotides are TGTGCCAGCAGAGATGGACTAGGCCCGGGTACGCAGTATTTT. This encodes CASRDGLGPGTQYF.

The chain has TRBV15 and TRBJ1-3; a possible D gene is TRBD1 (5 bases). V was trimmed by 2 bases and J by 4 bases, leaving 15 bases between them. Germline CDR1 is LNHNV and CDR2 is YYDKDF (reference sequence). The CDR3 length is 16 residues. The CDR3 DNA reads TGTGCCACCAGCAGATCCGGGACGGATCGGGGAAACACCATATATTTT. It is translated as CATSRSGTDRGNTIYF.

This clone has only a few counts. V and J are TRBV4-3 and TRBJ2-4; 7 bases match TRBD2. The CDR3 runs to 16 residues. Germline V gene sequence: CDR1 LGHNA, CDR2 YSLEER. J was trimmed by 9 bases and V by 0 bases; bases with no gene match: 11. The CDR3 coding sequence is TGCGCCAGCAGCCAAGATGCAGGTACCAGGGAGGGCATTCAGTACTTC. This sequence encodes CASSQDAGTREGIQYF.

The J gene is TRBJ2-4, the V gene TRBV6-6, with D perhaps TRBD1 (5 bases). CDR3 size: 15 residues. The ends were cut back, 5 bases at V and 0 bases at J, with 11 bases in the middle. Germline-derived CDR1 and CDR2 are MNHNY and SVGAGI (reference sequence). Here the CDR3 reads CASSVRVGAKNIQYF. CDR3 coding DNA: TGTGCCAGCAGTGTCAGGGTAGGAGCCAAAAACATTCAGTACTTC.

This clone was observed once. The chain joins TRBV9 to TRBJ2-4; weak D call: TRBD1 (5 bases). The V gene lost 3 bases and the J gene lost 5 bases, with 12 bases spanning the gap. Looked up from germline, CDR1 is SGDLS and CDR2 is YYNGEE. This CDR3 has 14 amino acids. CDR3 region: CASSALQGENIQYF. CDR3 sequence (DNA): TGTGCCAGCAGCGCCCTACAAGGGGAAAACATTCAGTACTTC.

The CDR3 DNA reads as TGTGCCAGCAGCGGAGGTGGCAGGGCTCTGGGCAATCAGCCCCAGCATTTT. Translated, it gives CASSGGGRALGNQPQHF. The rearrangement links TRBV27 to TRBJ1-5, with D tentatively TRBD1 (5 bases). This CDR3 is 17 amino acids long. Germline V gene sequence: CDR1 MNHEY, CDR2 SMNVEV (reference sequence). Trimming took 6 bases from V and 2 from J, leaving 20 bases between them.

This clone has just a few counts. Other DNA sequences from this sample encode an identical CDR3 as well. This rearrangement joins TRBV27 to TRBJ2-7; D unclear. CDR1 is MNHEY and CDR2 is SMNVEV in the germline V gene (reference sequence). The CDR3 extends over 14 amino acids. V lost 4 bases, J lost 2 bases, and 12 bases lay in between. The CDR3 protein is CASSSSIGPYEQYF. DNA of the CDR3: TGTGCCAGCAGTTCCAGTATTGGTCCCTACGAGCAGTACTTC.

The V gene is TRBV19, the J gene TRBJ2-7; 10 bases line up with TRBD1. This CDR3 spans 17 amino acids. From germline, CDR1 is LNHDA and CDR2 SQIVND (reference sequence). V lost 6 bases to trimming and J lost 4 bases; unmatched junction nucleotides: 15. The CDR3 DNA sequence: TGTGCCAGTAGCCGGACGGACGACGGGACAGGGGTTTACGAGCAGTACTTC. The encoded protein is CASSRTDDGTGVYEQYF.

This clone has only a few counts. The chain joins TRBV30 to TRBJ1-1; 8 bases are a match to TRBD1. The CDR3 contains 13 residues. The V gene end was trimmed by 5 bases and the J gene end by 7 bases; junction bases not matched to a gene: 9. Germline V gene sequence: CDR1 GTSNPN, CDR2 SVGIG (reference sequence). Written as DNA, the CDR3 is TGTGCCTGGGAGGACAGGGTGATCCTTGAAGCTTTCTTT. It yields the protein CAWEDRVILEAFF.

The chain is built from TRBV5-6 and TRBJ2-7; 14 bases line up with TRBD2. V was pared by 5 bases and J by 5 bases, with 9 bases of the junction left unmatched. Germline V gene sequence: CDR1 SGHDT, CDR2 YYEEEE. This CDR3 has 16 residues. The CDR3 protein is CASRFTTSGRAHEQYF. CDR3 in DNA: TGTGCCAGCAGATTCACGACTAGCGGGAGGGCACACGAGCAGTACTTC.

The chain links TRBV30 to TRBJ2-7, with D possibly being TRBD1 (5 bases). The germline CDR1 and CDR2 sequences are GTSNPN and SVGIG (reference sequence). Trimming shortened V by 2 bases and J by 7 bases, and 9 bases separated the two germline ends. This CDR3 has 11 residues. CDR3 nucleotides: TGTGCCTGGAGTCTCGGACATGAGCAGTACTTC. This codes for CAWSLGHEQYF.

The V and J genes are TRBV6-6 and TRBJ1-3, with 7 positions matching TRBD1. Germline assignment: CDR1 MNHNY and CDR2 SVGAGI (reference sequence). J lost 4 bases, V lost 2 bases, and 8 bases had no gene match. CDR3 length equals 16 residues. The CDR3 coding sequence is TGTGCCAGCAGTTACCTTAACCTGGACAGGGGAAACACCATATATTTT. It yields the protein CASSYLNLDRGNTIYF.

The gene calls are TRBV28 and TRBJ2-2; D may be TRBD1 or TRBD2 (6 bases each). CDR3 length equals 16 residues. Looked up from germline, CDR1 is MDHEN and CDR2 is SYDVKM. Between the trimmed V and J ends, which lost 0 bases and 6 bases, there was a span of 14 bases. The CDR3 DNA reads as TGTGCCAGCAGTTTATGGGCCACTAGGGGGGCCGGGGAGCTGTTTTTT. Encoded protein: CASSLWATRGAGELFF.

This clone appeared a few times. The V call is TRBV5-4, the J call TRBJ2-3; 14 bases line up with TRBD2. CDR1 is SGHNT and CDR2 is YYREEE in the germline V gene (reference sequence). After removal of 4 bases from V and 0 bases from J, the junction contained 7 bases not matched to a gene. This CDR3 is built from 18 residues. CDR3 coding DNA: TGTGCCAGCAGCCCCGGGACTAGCGGGAGCGGAAGCACAGATACGCAGTATTTT. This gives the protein CASSPGTSGSGSTDTQYF.

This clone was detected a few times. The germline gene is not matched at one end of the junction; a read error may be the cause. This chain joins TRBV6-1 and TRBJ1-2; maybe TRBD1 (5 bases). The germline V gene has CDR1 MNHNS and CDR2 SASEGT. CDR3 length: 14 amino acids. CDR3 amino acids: CASSQAAGWGGYTF. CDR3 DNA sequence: TGTGCCAGCAGTCAAGCGGCAGGGTGGGGAGGCTACACCTTC.

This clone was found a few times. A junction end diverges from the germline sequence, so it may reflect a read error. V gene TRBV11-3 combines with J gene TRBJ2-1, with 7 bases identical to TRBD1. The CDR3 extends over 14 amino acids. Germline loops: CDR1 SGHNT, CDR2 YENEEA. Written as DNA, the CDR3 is TGTGCCAGCAGCGTAGACAGGGTTAACAATGAGCAGTTCTTC. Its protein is CASSVDRVNNEQFF.

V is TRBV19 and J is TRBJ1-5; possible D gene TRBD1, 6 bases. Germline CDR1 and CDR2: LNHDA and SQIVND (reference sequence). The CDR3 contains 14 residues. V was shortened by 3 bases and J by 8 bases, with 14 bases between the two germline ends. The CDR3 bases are TGTGCCAGTAGTATCGGCAGGGGCGCGGAGCCCCAGCATTTT. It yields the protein CASSIGRGAEPQHF.

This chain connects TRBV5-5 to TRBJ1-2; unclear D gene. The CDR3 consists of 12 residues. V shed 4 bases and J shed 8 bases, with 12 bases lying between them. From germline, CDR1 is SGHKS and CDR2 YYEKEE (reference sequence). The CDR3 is CASSRHDGGYTF. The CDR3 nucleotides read TGTGCCAGCAGCAGGCACGACGGAGGCTACACCTTC.

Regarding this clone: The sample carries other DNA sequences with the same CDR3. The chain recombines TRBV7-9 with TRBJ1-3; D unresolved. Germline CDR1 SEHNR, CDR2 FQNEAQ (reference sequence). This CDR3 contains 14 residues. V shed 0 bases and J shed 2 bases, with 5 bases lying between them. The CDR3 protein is CASSLAEAGNTIYF. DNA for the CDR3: TGTGCCAGCAGCTTAGCTGAGGCTGGAAACACCATATATTTT.

CDR3 region: CASSYFQGDTDTQYF. CDR3 bases: TGTGCCAGCAGTTACTTCCAGGGTGACACAGATACGCAGTATTTT. This chain links TRBV6-6 with TRBJ2-3, with a weak D call TRBD1 (5 bases). CDR1 and CDR2 from the germline V gene are MNHNY and SVGAGI (reference sequence). CDR3 length: 15 residues. V gave up 1 base and J gave up 2 bases, with 10 bases separating them.

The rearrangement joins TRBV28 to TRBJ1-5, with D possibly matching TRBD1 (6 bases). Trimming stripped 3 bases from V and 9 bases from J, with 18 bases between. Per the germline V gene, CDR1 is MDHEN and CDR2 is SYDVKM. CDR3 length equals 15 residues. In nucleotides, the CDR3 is TGTGCCAGCAGTTTTGGCACACAGGGAAAATTGCCCCAGCATTTT. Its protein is CASSFGTQGKLPQHF.

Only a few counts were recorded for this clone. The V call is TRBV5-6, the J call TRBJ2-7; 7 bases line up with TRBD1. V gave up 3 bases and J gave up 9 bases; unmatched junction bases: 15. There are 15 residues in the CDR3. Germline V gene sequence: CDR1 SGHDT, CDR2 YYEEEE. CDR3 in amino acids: CASSYALGTDATQYF. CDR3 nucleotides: TGTGCCAGCAGCTACGCTCTCGGGACAGACGCCACGCAGTACTTC.

CDR3 in amino acids: CASSLVPLQGARGYTF. DNA for the CDR3: TGTGCCAGCAGCTTAGTCCCACTACAGGGGGCCCGTGGCTACACCTTC. This chain links TRBV7-2 with TRBJ1-2; 9 bases line up with TRBD1. From germline, CDR1 is SGHTA and CDR2 FQGNSA. V lost 1 base and J lost 7; bases outside the gene matches: 10. The CDR3 covers 16 residues.

CDR3 protein: CASSIFSGGHGTQYF. Written as DNA, the CDR3 is TGTGCCAGTAGTATTTTTAGCGGGGGCCACGGTACGCAGTATTTT. The J gene is TRBJ2-3, the V gene TRBV19; 9 bases align to TRBD2. The length of the CDR3 is 15 residues. J lost 8 bases, V lost 3 bases, and 9 bases had no gene match. Germline V gene data show CDR1 as LNHDA and CDR2 as SQIVND (reference sequence).

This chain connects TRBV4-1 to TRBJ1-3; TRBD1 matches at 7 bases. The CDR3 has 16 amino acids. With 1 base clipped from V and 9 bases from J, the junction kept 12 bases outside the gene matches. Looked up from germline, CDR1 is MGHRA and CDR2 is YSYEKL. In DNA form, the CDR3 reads TGCGCCAGCAGCCAAGCGGATAAGACAGGGATGGTCACCATATATTTT. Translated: CASSQADKTGMVTIYF.